This T cell receptor (beta chain) was identified during a study of regulatory T cells in long-lasting Graves disease. Trimming took off 5 bases at V and 1 base at J, with 14 bases between the two ends. This CDR3 comprises 15 residues. The germline V gene has CDR1 MNHNS and CDR2 SASEGT. Combining iRepertoire HTBI primers with Arm-PCR of CDR3 regions, the authors built TCR beta libraries. A single record per CDR3 protein comes from TCRdb applying MiXCR to the multiplex PCR reads. Of 600,000 to 800,000 distinct CDR3 sequences in the sample, 25% to 30% were seen once. This clonotype has a single count. This sample's time point: persistent/refractory GD, antithyroid drugs over 5 years with positive TRAb. Extracted RNA from PBMCs served as the source of the TCR library.

The starting material was peripheral blood mononuclear cells (PBMCs), obtained when the disease was refractory, from a patient treated with antithyroid drugs. The sequence was obtained from a female donor with Graves disease. The chain couples TRBV6-1 to TRBJ1-1, with D possibly TRBD1 on 5 matching bases. The chain's CDR3 is CASSTGGRGNTEAFF. In nucleotides, the CDR3 is TGTGCCAGCAGTACGGGGGGGAGGGGGAACACTGAAGCTTTCTTT.